These 27 T cell receptor beta chains came from one sample sequenced in a study of blood T cell repertoires in COVID-19. Repertoires were generated with immunoSEQ multiplex PCR, while TCRdb's copy carries only in-frame clones and drops some. The sample records about 260,000 clones, 84% being singletons. The specimen sequenced was peripheral blood. The receptors here all came from a woman aged 40 to 50 who had recovered from COVID-19.

The J gene is TRBJ2-7, the V gene TRBV4-1, with 9 positions matching TRBD1. CDR3 length: 15 residues. V was pared by 1 base and J by 6 bases, with 7 bases of the junction left unmatched. The V gene's germline CDR1 is MGHRA and CDR2 YSYEKL. CDR3 residues: CASSQGRQGEREQYF. Written as DNA, the CDR3 is TGCGCCAGCAGCCAAGGCCGACAGGGGGAACGCGAGCAGTACTTC.

This clone was seen only once. The genes are TRBV6-5 and TRBJ2-7; D perhaps matches TRBD1 (6 bases). Per the germline V gene, CDR1 is MNHEY and CDR2 is SVGAGI. V lost 6 bases to trimming and J lost 3 bases, with 6 bases between them. This CDR3 contains 11 residues. CDR3 amino acids: CASRQGYEQYF. The CDR3 DNA follows: TGTGCCAGCAGACAGGGCTACGAGCAGTACTTC.

V usage is TRBV5-4 and J usage is TRBJ2-7; 7 bases match TRBD1. The CDR3 has 14 residues. Germline V gene lookup returns CDR1 SGHNT and CDR2 YYREEE (reference sequence). V dropped 3 bases and J dropped 6; count of bases not matched to a gene: 9. The CDR3 nucleotides read TGTGCCAGCAGCTACAGGGGAATAAAGGGCGAGCAGTACTTC. It specifies CASSYRGIKGEQYF.

J is TRBJ1-2 and V is TRBV6-5, with 7 bases identical to TRBD1. The CDR3 has 13 residues. J gave up 5 bases and V 6 bases, and 6 bases lay outside the gene matches. Germline lookup yields CDR1 MNHEY and CDR2 SVGAGI. CDR3 region: CASRGDSLYGYTF. The CDR3 nucleotides read TGTGCCAGCAGGGGGGACAGCCTATATGGCTACACCTTC.

The chain uses TRBV29-1 and TRBJ2-3, with D uncertain. Germline V gene data show CDR1 as SQVTM and CDR2 as ANQGSEA. V gave up 0 bases and J gave up 3 bases, with 10 bases separating them. CDR3 length: 14 residues. This CDR3 reads CSVEDNLRTDTQYF. For the CDR3, the DNA is TGCAGCGTTGAAGATAATTTGAGAACAGATACGCAGTATTTT.

The chain has TRBV4-1 and TRBJ2-7; a possible D gene is TRBD2 (7 bases). The germline V gene has CDR1 MGHRA and CDR2 YSYEKL. Between the trimmed V and J ends, which lost 3 bases and 2 bases, there was a span of 23 bases. This CDR3 is 18 amino acids long. This CDR3 reads CASSHPRARGGLTYEQYF. The DNA for the CDR3 is TGCGCCAGCAGCCACCCTCGGGCGAGGGGGGGCCTCACCTACGAGCAGTACTTC.

Many counts were recorded for this clone. The rearrangement uses TRBV24-1 and TRBJ1-5, with D tentatively TRBD1 (6 bases). Germline CDR1 KGHDR, CDR2 SFDVKD. This CDR3 contains 14 residues. V lost 6 bases and J lost 6, with 14 bases in between. CDR3 protein: CATSNAQGIQPQHF. CDR3 sequence (DNA): TGTGCCACCAGTAACGCCCAGGGGATTCAGCCCCAGCATTTT.

The rearrangement uses TRBV24-1 and TRBJ2-3; D ambiguous. Trimming removed 2 bases from V and 4 bases from J, with 12 bases in between. CDR1 and CDR2 from the germline V gene are KGHDR and SFDVKD. There are 15 residues in the CDR3. The CDR3 is CATSDSSRVADTQYF. Here the CDR3 DNA reads TGTGCCACCAGTGATTCGTCCCGGGTTGCAGATACGCAGTATTTT.

V usage is TRBV11-3 and J usage is TRBJ2-3; perhaps TRBD1 as D (5 bases). The CDR3 has 12 amino acids. V was trimmed by 0 bases and J by 11 bases, leaving 9 bases between them. In germline, CDR1 is SGHNT, CDR2 YENEEA. The CDR3 bases are TGTGCCAGCAGCTTAGACTCGCAGGGGCAGTATTTT. Translating it yields CASSLDSQGQYF.

The chain joins TRBV24-1 to TRBJ2-3; 8 nucleotides align to TRBD2. The CDR3 sequence is 15 residues long. CDR1 and CDR2 (germline): KGHDR, SFDVKD. The ends lost 5 bases at V and 0 bases at J; junction bases unmatched: 3. Written as DNA, the CDR3 is TGTGCCACCAGTGGGGCGGGGGGAAGCACAGATACGCAGTATTTT. Its protein product is CATSGAGGSTDTQYF.

The genes are TRBV2 and TRBJ1-2, with D unresolved. V was pared by 8 bases and J by 9 bases, with 22 bases between. CDR3 length equals 14 residues. Germline CDR1 is SNHLY and CDR2 is FYNNEI. Written as DNA, the CDR3 is TGTGCCAGCGAGTCTCTCCGTATTCTTGCGAGCTACACCTTC. This translates into CASESLRILASYTF.

The chain recombines TRBV12-3 or TRBV12-4 with TRBJ1-3; D is unclear. V shed 3 bases and J shed 9 bases, with 9 bases lying between them. The length of the CDR3 is 12 residues. CDR3 DNA: TGTGCCAGCAGTTTGGGCGTAGGCACCATATATTTT. Translating it yields CASSLGVGTIYF.

This clone came up once. The chain couples TRBV28 to TRBJ1-2; D not resolved. CDR1 MDHEN and CDR2 SYDVKM come from the germline V gene. The length of the CDR3 is 14 residues. V was shortened by 7 bases and J by 0 bases, with 12 bases between the two germline ends. CDR3 in DNA: TGTGCCAGCATGAGGGCAGGAGCTAACTATGGCTACACCTTC. Translated, it gives CASMRAGANYGYTF.

The chain links TRBV28 to TRBJ1-2; D perhaps matches TRBD1 (6 bases). Trimming pared 5 bases from V and 1 base from J, leaving 14 bases between. Germline assignment: CDR1 MDHEN and CDR2 SYDVKM. The CDR3 contains 15 residues. The CDR3 sequence is CASSLLRQVNYGYTF. In nucleotides, the CDR3 is TGTGCCAGCAGTCTATTACGACAGGTTAACTATGGCTACACCTTC.

The J gene is TRBJ2-3, the V gene TRBV20-1; no reliable D call. The V gene's germline CDR1 is DFQATT and CDR2 SNEGSKA (reference sequence). This CDR3 spans 13 amino acids. Deletions cut 3 bases from V and 2 bases from J, with 9 bases between. In nucleotides, the CDR3 is TGCAGTGCTAGTTCCCACATCACAGATACGCAGTATTTT. As protein: CSASSHITDTQYF.

DNA for the CDR3: TGTGCCAGCAGCCCACGGGGGTCTCGGGAAACCCAGTACTTC. Its translation is CASSPRGSRETQYF. The chain recombines TRBV7-8 with TRBJ2-5; tentative D call: TRBD2 (6 bases). This CDR3 is built from 14 residues. Trimming stripped 5 bases from V and 8 bases from J, with 18 bases between. Per the germline V gene, CDR1 is SGHVS and CDR2 is FQNEAQ. Based on the CDR3 plus reference TRBV7-8 and TRBJ2-5, the full variable domain is GAGVSQSPRYKVAKRGQDVALRCDPISGHVSLFWYQQALGQGPEFLTYFQNEAQLDKSGLPSDRFFAERPEGSVSTLKIQRTQQEDSAVYLCASSPRGSRETQYFGPGTRLLVL.

The V gene is TRBV18, the J gene TRBJ2-5, with 7 bases fitting TRBD2. The CDR3 contains 15 residues. The V segment lost 6 bases and the J segment 2 bases; nucleotides outside the gene matches: 9. Germline V gene sequence: CDR1 KGHSH, CDR2 LQKENI. This CDR3 reads CASSPSGALQETQYF. DNA for the CDR3: TGTGCCAGCTCTCCGAGCGGGGCCCTTCAAGAGACCCAGTACTTC.

The chain joins TRBV5-1 to TRBJ1-5; D might be TRBD1 (5 bases). The CDR3 spans 15 residues. CDR1 is SGHRS and CDR2 is YFSETQ in the germline V gene. V lost 4 bases to trimming and J lost 5 bases, with 16 bases between them. DNA of the CDR3: TGCGCCAGCAGCCTCGGACATGCCTCGGATCAGCCCCAGCATTTT. It specifies CASSLGHASDQPQHF.

The V gene is TRBV28, the J gene TRBJ1-1; D possibly corresponds to TRBD1 (6 bases). Trimming removed 2 bases from V and 5 bases from J, with 12 bases in between. Germline V gives CDR1 MDHEN, CDR2 SYDVKM. The CDR3 has 14 amino acids. The DNA of the CDR3 is TGTGCCAGCAGTTTACGGGGGGCGCGAACTGAAGCTTTCTTT. Translation gives CASSLRGARTEAFF. Filled out from reference TRBV28 and TRBJ1-1, the complete variable domain reads DVKVTQSSRYLVKRTGEKVFLECVQDMDHENMFWYRQDPGLGLRLIYFSYDVKMKEKGDIPEGYSVSREKKERFSLILESASTNQTSMYLCASSLRGARTEAFFGQGTRLTVV.

This clone showed up just once. The V call is TRBV24-1, the J call TRBJ1-1, with D perhaps TRBD1 (5 bases). Germline V gene sequence: CDR1 KGHDR, CDR2 SFDVKD. V was clipped by 3 bases and J by 3 bases, with 13 bases between them. The CDR3 has 15 residues. CDR3: CATSDPKRGDTEAFF. The DNA of the CDR3 is TGTGCCACCAGTGATCCTAAACGGGGGGACACTGAAGCTTTCTTT.

The genes are TRBV6-5 and TRBJ1-1, with D maybe TRBD1 (5 bases). Trimming cost V 6 bases and J 4 bases, with 9 bases left between them. Germline CDR1 MNHEY, CDR2 SVGAGI. The CDR3 is 12 residues long. DNA for the CDR3: TGTGCCAGCAGGTCAGGGTTCACTGAAGCTTTCTTT. Translated: CASRSGFTEAFF.

The rearrangement joins TRBV28 to TRBJ1-1, with D maybe TRBD1 (5 bases). V shed 3 bases and J shed 4 bases, with 9 bases lying between them. Germline lookup yields CDR1 MDHEN and CDR2 SYDVKM. This CDR3 contains 13 residues. CDR3 nucleotide sequence: TGTGCCAGCAGTTTGGGGGGTCCCACTGAAGCTTTCTTT. It codes for CASSLGGPTEAFF.

The V call is TRBV27, the J call TRBJ2-2; tentative D call: TRBD2 (5 bases). The CDR3 has 15 amino acids. V dropped 6 bases and J dropped 2 bases, with 13 bases sitting between them. The germline gives CDR1 MNHEY, CDR2 SMNVEV (reference sequence). CDR3 sequence (DNA): TGTGCCAGCAGCCAAACCGGGGTCAACACCGGGGAGCTGTTTTTT. It codes for CASSQTGVNTGELFF.

V usage is TRBV5-1 and J usage is TRBJ2-2, with TRBD1 matching over 7 bases. The CDR3 loop spans 15 amino acids. The V segment lost 1 base and the J segment 2 bases; nucleotides outside the gene matches: 2. From germline, CDR1 is SGHRS and CDR2 YFSETQ. CDR3 sequence: CASSLTGDNTGELFF. The CDR3 DNA reads as TGCGCCAGCAGCTTGACAGGGGACAACACCGGGGAGCTGTTTTTT. The entire variable domain, with the rest obtained from reference TRBV5-1 and TRBJ2-2, is as follows: KAGVTQTPRYLIKTRGQQVTLSCSPISGHRSVSWYQQTPGQGLQFLFEYFSETQRNKGNFPGRFSGRQFSNSRSEMNVSTLELGDSALYLCASSLTGDNTGELFFGEGSRLTVL.

This clone came up once. The chain carries TRBV3-1 (or the pseudogene TRBV3-2) and TRBJ1-5; D might be TRBD1 (6 bases). Between the trimmed V and J ends, which lost 8 bases and 2 bases, there was a span of 10 bases. CDR1 is LGHDT and CDR2 is YNNKEL in the germline V gene (reference sequence). CDR3 length: 13 amino acids. CDR3 residues: CASQGGGNQPQHF. The CDR3 DNA reads TGTGCCAGCCAAGGGGGGGGCAATCAGCCCCAGCATTTT.

This chain connects TRBV6-5 to TRBJ1-4, with 10 bases fitting TRBD1. Germline values: CDR1 MNHEY, CDR2 SVGAGI. With 7 bases clipped from V and 7 bases from J, the junction kept 6 bases outside the gene matches. The CDR3 length is 14 residues. This CDR3 reads CASTFGTGVEKLFF. The CDR3, as DNA: TGTGCCAGCACCTTCGGGACAGGGGTTGAAAAACTGTTTTTT.

As for this clone: Other DNA sequences in the same sample also yield this CDR3. The rearrangement joins TRBV7-2 to TRBJ1-4; possibly TRBD1 for D (6 bases). From germline, CDR1 is SGHTA and CDR2 FQGNSA. There are 15 residues in the CDR3. V lost 5 bases and J 8 bases, leaving 18 bases between the germline ends. The CDR3 DNA follows: TGTGCCAGCAGCCCCCAGGTAGGGGGTAAAGAAAAACTGTTTTTT. This encodes CASSPQVGGKEKLFF.